This T cell receptor beta chain is from a study of T cells in Graves' hyperthyroidism and ophthalmopathy. The overall study: Prior to any treatment, at the point of initial diagnosis, peripheral blood was collected. Study-wide points: The model forecast ophthalmopathy, anticipating it by a median about six months before onset. A 13 V-J model separated ophthalmopathy from stable hyperthyroidism. Within blood appeared most thyroid clonotypes that had expanded above 0.001.

Researchers took RNA transcripts and amplified the TCR beta CDR3 regions from them. The HTBI primer set drove a first-round RT-PCR of the TCR CDR3. One entry per CDR3 protein results from TCRdb running MiXCR on the multiplex PCR reads. Here the sample spans about 600,000 distinct CDR3 sequences, about a sixth being singletons. This clonotype occurred many times. Its target is unknown. Germline CDR1 reads SNHLY; CDR2 reads FYNNEI. The J segment lost 6 bases and the V segment lost 5 bases, leaving 6 bases of the junction unmatched. The CDR3 spans 16 residues. V usage is TRBV2 and J usage is TRBJ2-1; TRBD2 agrees at 14 bases. The sequencing sample was made of blood. This TCR was sampled from a woman in her forties with Graves' ophthalmopathy. This CDR3 reads CASSSTGTSGSNEQFF. The CDR3 DNA sequence: TGTGCCAGCAGTTCGACCGGGACTAGCGGGAGCAATGAGCAGTTCTTC.